A single sample gave rise to the 21 T cell receptor beta chains below, sequenced in a study of blood T cell repertoires in COVID-19. This table comes from immunoSEQ multiplex PCR, and its TCRdb copy is limited to in-frame clones, with some not included. This sample yields hundreds of thousands of clones, of which 70% to 90% are seen a single time; approximately 1.5% belongs to the top ten. Sequenced input: peripheral blood. Receptors originate from a woman in her 30s with active or convalescent COVID-19.

This clone was recorded only once. The chain is built from TRBV2 and TRBJ2-7, with TRBD1 as a possible D gene (5 bases). CDR1 and CDR2 (germline): SNHLY, FYNNEI. The CDR3 is 14 amino acids. Trimming left V 3 bases short and J 5 bases short, with 14 bases between. DNA for the CDR3: TGTGCCAGCAGTGATATTGGCAGGGTCCACGAGCAGTACTTC. Protein: CASSDIGRVHEQYF.

The chain recombines TRBV21-1 with TRBJ2-7; whether TRBD2, the table's D call, matches the DNA was not checked. TRBV21-1 is a documented pseudogene. The CDR3 runs 15 residues. The CDR3 loop reads CASSPSRDSKYEQYF. The CDR3, as DNA: TGTGCCAGCAGCCCTTCACGGGATTCAAAATACGAGCAGTACTTC.

The chain joins TRBV29-1 to TRBJ2-3; TRBD2 might be the D (7 bases). The germline V gene has CDR1 SQVTM and CDR2 ANQGSEA. The CDR3 consists of 14 residues. Between the trimmed V and J ends, which lost 5 bases and 4 bases, there was a span of 16 bases. The CDR3 nucleotides read TGCAGCGTTCTATGGGGGGGCCCCCCAGATACGCAGTATTTT. Its translation: CSVLWGGPPDTQYF.

The chain combines TRBV20-1 with TRBJ2-3; 10 bases align to TRBD2. In germline, CDR1 is DFQATT, CDR2 SNEGSKA (reference sequence). V lost 3 bases to trimming and J lost 4 bases; unmatched junction nucleotides: 4. The CDR3 has 14 amino acids. CDR3 sequence: CSASERGGADTQYF. The CDR3 region has the DNA TGCAGTGCTAGTGAGCGGGGGGGCGCAGATACGCAGTATTTT.

This clone has a handful of counts. The chain combines TRBV27 with TRBJ2-5, with 7 bases fitting TRBD1. This CDR3 has 15 residues. V dropped 7 bases and J dropped 5; count of bases not matched to a gene: 13. CDR1 and CDR2 (germline): MNHEY, SMNVEV (reference sequence). In nucleotides, the CDR3 is TGTGCCAGCAACCGTGTGGCAGGGGGAATGGAGACCCAGTACTTC. It yields the protein CASNRVAGGMETQYF.

This chain connects TRBV29-1 to TRBJ1-2; TRBD1 might be the D (6 bases). The CDR3 length is 14 residues. The germline V gene encodes CDR1 SQVTM and CDR2 ANQGSEA. Trimming stripped 4 bases from V and 5 bases from J, with 17 bases between. The CDR3 loop reads CSVAHRVSEYGYTF. The CDR3 nucleotides are TGCAGCGTTGCGCACAGGGTATCAGAATATGGCTACACCTTC.

J is TRBJ1-2 and V is TRBV7-2, with 8 bases identical to TRBD1. The CDR3 extends over 13 amino acids. Trimming at V came to 5 bases and at J to 4 bases, leaving 3 bases not matched to a gene. Germline CDR1 is SGHTA and CDR2 is FQGNSA. The CDR3 nucleotides read TGTGCCAGCAGCCCCGACAGGGGCTATGGCTACACCTTC. Its translation: CASSPDRGYGYTF.

This chain joins TRBV10-3 and TRBJ1-1; D unresolved. Germline assignment: CDR1 ENHRY and CDR2 SYGVKD. The germline V and J ends were trimmed by 8 bases and 2 bases, with 9 bases remaining between them. The CDR3 is made up of 12 amino acids. This CDR3 is CAIREGNTEAFF. CDR3 nucleotide sequence: TGTGCCATCCGAGAGGGCAACACTGAAGCTTTCTTT.

The V gene is TRBV4-1, the J gene TRBJ1-6; perhaps TRBD1 as D (5 bases). Per germline, CDR1 MGHRA and CDR2 YSYEKL. The V end lost 4 bases, the J end lost 8 bases, and 9 bases lay between the germline ends. The CDR3 runs to 13 residues. Here the CDR3 reads CASSRGGDSPLHF. The CDR3 DNA reads TGCGCCAGCAGCCGCGGGGGGGATTCACCCCTCCACTTT.

The chain uses TRBV25-1 and TRBJ1-6, with 7 bases identical to TRBD1. CDR3 length equals 15 residues. V lost 5 bases and J lost 7; bases outside the gene matches: 8. Germline CDR1 MGHDK, CDR2 SYGVNS. The CDR3 sequence is CASSLTGTVNSPLHF. The CDR3 region has the DNA TGTGCCAGCAGTTTGACCGGGACAGTGAATTCACCCCTCCACTTT. Complete variable domain (other parts from reference TRBV25-1 and TRBJ1-6): EADIYQTPRYLVIGTGKKITLECSQTMGHDKMYWYQQDPGMELHLIHYSYGVNSTEKGDLSSESTVSRIRTEHFPLTLESARPSHTSQYLCASSLTGTVNSPLHFGNGTRLTVT.

This clone was seen only a few times. The chain combines TRBV30 with TRBJ1-5; D may be TRBD1 (6 bases). Trimming removed 2 bases from V and 3 bases from J, with 14 bases in between. The germline CDR1 and CDR2 sequences are GTSNPN and SVGIG (reference sequence). This CDR3 has 15 amino acids. CDR3 region: CAWSQGDTLNQPQHF. CDR3 nucleotides: TGTGCCTGGAGTCAAGGGGACACCCTCAATCAGCCCCAGCATTTT.

This chain links TRBV5-1 with TRBJ1-2, with TRBD1 identical over 8 bases. Looked up from germline, CDR1 is SGHRS and CDR2 is YFSETQ. V dropped 7 bases and J dropped 3; count of bases not matched to a gene: 5. This CDR3 has 13 amino acids. The CDR3 loop reads CASFGQGDYGYTF. DNA for the CDR3: TGCGCCAGCTTCGGACAGGGTGACTATGGCTACACCTTC.

V usage is TRBV12-5 and J usage is TRBJ1-1, with unresolved D. Germline V CDR1 and CDR2: LGHNT, FRNRAP. The CDR3 covers 13 residues. V was shortened by 5 bases and J by 4 bases, with 11 bases between the two germline ends. The chain's CDR3 is CASGLEPGTEAFF. CDR3 DNA: TGTGCTAGTGGTCTAGAACCGGGCACTGAAGCTTTCTTT.

The gene calls are TRBV24-1 and TRBJ2-2, with D possibly matching TRBD2 (5 bases). Germline V gene sequence: CDR1 KGHDR, CDR2 SFDVKD. The V end was cut by 5 bases, the J end by 5 bases, with 5 bases between. The CDR3 has 12 residues. The CDR3 region has the DNA TGTGCCACCAGTGGAGGGACCGGGGAGCTGTTTTTT. Translating gives CATSGGTGELFF.

This clone was observed a single time. This chain connects TRBV9 to TRBJ1-1, with D tentatively TRBD1 (6 bases). There are 16 residues in the CDR3. V gave up 3 bases and J gave up 1 base, with 16 bases separating them. Germline V gene sequence: CDR1 SGDLS, CDR2 YYNGEE. This CDR3 is CASSGDRGQTNTEAFF. Here the CDR3 DNA reads TGTGCCAGCAGCGGAGACAGAGGACAGACGAACACTGAAGCTTTCTTT.

The CDR3 sequence: CAWRGGYQETQYF. CDR3 bases: TGTGCCTGGAGGGGGGGGTACCAAGAGACCCAGTACTTC. The chain joins TRBV30 to TRBJ2-5; 7 bases fit TRBD2. The CDR3 is made up of 13 amino acids. The germline gives CDR1 GTSNPN, CDR2 SVGIG (reference sequence). The V segment lost 3 bases and the J segment 0 bases; nucleotides outside the gene matches: 1.

The rearrangement links TRBV6-5 to TRBJ2-2; a weak D match, TRBD2 (7 bases). The germline gives CDR1 MNHEY, CDR2 SVGAGI. The V gene lost 0 bases and the J gene lost 6 bases, with 11 bases spanning the gap. The CDR3 has 15 residues. DNA for the CDR3: TGTGCCAGCAGTTACTCTGGGGGGGCCCCCGGGGAGCTGTTTTTT. Its protein is CASSYSGGAPGELFF.

This clone turned up a few times. The chain carries TRBV6-1 and TRBJ1-2; D call uncertain. Looked up from germline, CDR1 is MNHNS and CDR2 is SASEGT. The CDR3 contains 14 residues. Trimming shortened V by 1 base and J by 4 bases, and 10 bases separated the two germline ends. The CDR3 reads CASSEGISVYGYTF. The DNA for the CDR3 is TGTGCCAGCAGTGAAGGCATTTCGGTCTATGGCTACACCTTC.

The chain's CDR3 is CAISESGGLSETQYF. DNA of the CDR3: TGTGCCATCAGTGAGTCTGGCGGCCTGAGCGAGACCCAGTACTTC. The chain links TRBV10-3 to TRBJ2-5; D call uncertain. The germline V gene encodes CDR1 ENHRY and CDR2 SYGVKD. V lost 0 bases and J 5 bases, leaving 13 bases between the germline ends. The CDR3 is 15 amino acids.

The chain is built from TRBV3-1 (or the pseudogene TRBV3-2) and TRBJ1-2, with 7 bases aligning to TRBD1. CDR1 is LGHDT and CDR2 is YNNKEL in the germline V gene (reference sequence). The CDR3 has 16 residues. V trimming: 4 bases; J trimming: 0 bases; junction bases outside the gene matches: 8. The CDR3 protein is CASSRLAGGTNYGYTF. CDR3 nucleotides: TGTGCCAGCAGCCGCCTAGCAGGGGGAACTAACTATGGCTACACCTTC.

J is TRBJ1-1 and V is TRBV29-1, with 7 positions matching TRBD1. The CDR3 sequence is 14 residues long. Germline CDR1 and CDR2: SQVTM and ANQGSEA. With 3 bases clipped from V and 4 bases from J, the junction kept 8 bases outside the gene matches. CDR3 residues: CSVDTSGGRTEAFF. The CDR3 DNA sequence: TGCAGCGTTGATACTTCAGGGGGTCGCACTGAAGCTTTCTTT.